This note documents a single T cell receptor beta chain sequence. Antigen specificity is unknown. The data were obtained in a study of cytomegalovirus exposure and HLA in healthy donors. Trimming removed 5 bases from V and 6 bases from J, with 13 bases in between. Germline assignment: CDR1 PRHDT and CDR2 FYEKMQ (reference sequence). The CDR3 sequence is 13 residues long. Findings and limits, study-wide: The productive fraction for most TCR beta V segments was about 87% or about 30% in an earlier analysis. The study recorded over 150 TCR beta chains that were cytomegalovirus-associated.

The PCR had 60 Vbeta and 13 Jbeta primers. Data came from immunoSEQ multiplex PCR; TCRdb stores just in-frame clones and leaves some out. The sample yields about 130,000 clones, under 90% seen once. The sequencing input was PBMCs. The chain is built from TRBV13 and TRBJ1-2; D may be TRBD1 (6 bases). The origin of this receptor is a woman in her thirties or forties in good health and CMV-seropositive. The CDR3 nucleotides are TGTGCCAGCAGCACGCAGGGGACGAATGGCTACACCTTC. Protein product: CASSTQGTNGYTF.